Sequencing of this T cell receptor (beta chain) was carried out in a study of PD-1 blockade in mismatch repair-deficient tumors. General study results and limits: After pembrolizumab, tumor-resident clones rose rapidly, then generally contracted before radiologic responses.

The V gene's germline CDR1 is SQVTM and CDR2 ANQGSEA. V was trimmed by 5 bases and J by 2 bases, leaving 16 bases between them. CDR3 length: 15 amino acids. Only in-frame clones appear in the TCRdb table, and some are missing; sequencing was by immunoSEQ multiplex PCR. The table includes roughly 120,000 clones, 60% to 85% detected once. Comment on this clone: The antigen is not known.

The sequence was obtained from an adult with mismatch repair-deficient cancer. The material sequenced was peripheral blood, taken roughly 13 months after starting pembrolizumab. The chain uses TRBV29-1 and TRBJ2-1; tentatively, D is TRBD2 (6 bases). Here the CDR3 reads CSVSVRELAYNEQFF. CDR3 DNA: TGCAGCGTTTCGGTACGGGAGTTGGCCTACAATGAGCAGTTCTTC.